These 24 T cell receptor beta chains came from one sample sequenced in a study of CD8+ T cells in alopecia areata. Sequencing used cDNA as its template, made by extracting RNA and reverse transcribing it. Repertoires were generated with immunoSEQ multiplex PCR, while TCRdb's copy carries only in-frame clones and drops some. The table has 140,000 to 150,000 clones, around three fifths seen once. The source was CD4+ T cells sorted from blood, collected at week 0. The receptors were sampled from a human donor with alopecia areata.

This chain uses TRBV6-1 with TRBJ2-7; D gene unclear. The length of the CDR3 is 11 residues. V was trimmed by 7 bases and J by 5 bases, leaving 9 bases between them. CDR1 is MNHNS and CDR2 is SASEGT in the germline V gene. The DNA for the CDR3 is TGTGCCAGCACCAGGTTTGACGAGCAGTACTTC. It encodes CASTRFDEQYF.

The V gene is TRBV5-1, the J gene TRBJ2-7; 9 positions agree with TRBD1. V shed 4 bases, J shed 2 bases, and the junction held 4 bases outside the gene matches. Per the germline V gene, CDR1 is SGHRS and CDR2 is YFSETQ. There are 14 residues in the CDR3. CDR3 in DNA: TGCGCCAGCAGCAAAGGGACAGGGCCCTACGAGCAGTACTTC. Translating it yields CASSKGTGPYEQYF.

The chain links TRBV23-1 to TRBJ2-5; D is unresolved. TRBV23-1 is an ORF; its function is uncertain. This CDR3 comprises 17 residues. The ends were cut back, 3 bases at V and 2 bases at J, with 19 bases in the middle. CDR3 sequence: CASSHWGGVPPQETQYF. CDR3 DNA: TGCGCCAGCAGTCATTGGGGTGGGGTTCCCCCACAAGAGACCCAGTACTTC.

The rearrangement uses TRBV30 and TRBJ1-2; 7 nucleotides align to TRBD1. The CDR3 length is 13 residues. Germline V gene sequence: CDR1 GTSNPN, CDR2 SVGIG (reference sequence). Trimming removed 2 bases from V and 6 bases from J; junction bases left unmatched: 6. The DNA of the CDR3 is TGTGCCTGGAGTATCCACAGGGGAGATGGCTACACCTTC. This translates into CAWSIHRGDGYTF.

This clone occurred a few times. The chain has TRBV30 and TRBJ2-1; 12 bases are shared with TRBD1. The length of the CDR3 is 13 residues. The germline V gene encodes CDR1 GTSNPN and CDR2 SVGIG (reference sequence). The V and J ends lost 7 bases and 7 bases, in that order; junction bases with no gene match: 5. The CDR3 DNA reads as TGTGCCTTAGCGGGACAGGGGGCTAATGAGCAGTTCTTC. Residues: CALAGQGANEQFF.

The J gene is TRBJ1-6, the V gene TRBV6-5, with D possibly being TRBD1 (5 bases). The CDR3 is 14 amino acids. Germline CDR1 reads MNHEY; CDR2 reads SVGAGI. The ends were cut back, 2 bases at V and 9 bases at J, with 11 bases in the middle. The CDR3 DNA reads as TGTGCCAGCAGTTACGTCCAGGGACGTTCACCCCTCCACTTT. Its protein product is CASSYVQGRSPLHF.

The chain joins TRBV30 to TRBJ2-5; D is undetermined. The germline V gene has CDR1 GTSNPN and CDR2 SVGIG (reference sequence). The CDR3 covers 12 residues. The V gene lost 1 base and the J gene lost 4 bases, with 7 bases spanning the gap. The CDR3 DNA sequence: TGTGCCTGGAGTGAGTCTGGAGAGACCCAGTACTTC. It codes for CAWSESGETQYF.

The chain recombines TRBV6-6 with TRBJ2-2; 9 bases match TRBD1. The trim removed 2 bases at V and 6 bases at J, leaving 4 bases unmatched. This CDR3 comprises 15 residues. CDR1 and CDR2 (germline): MNHNY, SVGAGI (reference sequence). The CDR3 spells CASSYGTGNPGELFF. In DNA, the CDR3 is TGTGCCAGCAGTTACGGGACAGGGAATCCCGGGGAGCTGTTTTTT.

The chain is built from TRBV18 and TRBJ1-2, with 7 bases identical to TRBD1. The CDR3 is 15 residues long. The germline V gene encodes CDR1 KGHSH and CDR2 LQKENI. Trimming at V came to 2 bases and at J to 0 bases, leaving 3 bases not matched to a gene. CDR3 region: CASSPAGTANYGYTF. The CDR3 DNA follows: TGTGCCAGCTCACCAGCCGGGACAGCTAACTATGGCTACACCTTC.

The J gene is TRBJ1-1, the V gene TRBV6-5; maybe TRBD1 (6 bases). Per germline, CDR1 MNHEY and CDR2 SVGAGI. Trimming removed 7 bases from V and 4 bases from J, with 13 bases in between. The CDR3 length is 13 residues. The chain's CDR3 is CASNQGRITEAFF. In DNA, the CDR3 is TGTGCCAGCAATCAGGGGAGGATCACTGAAGCTTTCTTT.

The rearrangement joins TRBV30 to TRBJ1-1; 7 bases agree with TRBD1. CDR1 and CDR2 (germline): GTSNPN, SVGIG (reference sequence). CDR3 length: 13 amino acids. The V and J ends lost 1 base and 8 bases, in that order; junction bases with no gene match: 7. CDR3 in amino acids: CAWSGQGRLEAFF. CDR3 DNA: TGTGCCTGGAGTGGACAGGGCCGCTTGGAAGCTTTCTTT.

The chain is built from TRBV2 and TRBJ2-3, with 13 bases matching TRBD2. After removal of 6 bases from V and 8 bases from J, the junction contained 8 bases not matched to a gene. This CDR3 region has 15 residues. The V gene's germline CDR1 is SNHLY and CDR2 FYNNEI. The CDR3 sequence is CASRDTSGGAGTQYF. CDR3 nucleotide sequence: TGTGCCAGCAGGGACACTAGCGGGGGGGCAGGTACGCAGTATTTT.

The rearrangement joins TRBV9 to TRBJ2-3; TRBD1 matches at 7 bases. This CDR3 contains 17 residues. Germline CDR1 SGDLS, CDR2 YYNGEE. V shed 4 bases and J 2 bases; nucleotides not matched to a gene: 13. The CDR3 DNA is TGTGCCAGCAGCCACCCCGAGGGACAGACGTACACAGATACGCAGTATTTT. This translates into CASSHPEGQTYTDTQYF. Complete variable domain (other parts from reference TRBV9 and TRBJ2-3): DSGVTQTPKHLITATGQRVTLRCSPRSGDLSVYWYQQSLDQGLQFLIQYYNGEERAKGNILERFSAQQFPDLHSELNLSSLELGDSALYFCASSHPEGQTYTDTQYFGPGTRLTVL.

The CDR3 DNA reads TGCAGCGTTCGAGACAGGGGGCGAGAAAAACTGTTTTTT. Its translation: CSVRDRGREKLFF. The J gene is TRBJ1-4, the V gene TRBV29-1; 10 bases match TRBD1. The germline gives CDR1 SQVTM, CDR2 ANQGSEA. The V gene end was trimmed by 5 bases and the J gene end by 8 bases; junction bases not matched to a gene: 5. This CDR3 spans 13 amino acids.

This clone was counted a single time. CDR3 sequence: CASSQESISEQFF. CDR3 nucleotide sequence: TGTGCCAGCAGTCAGGAGTCCATTAGTGAGCAGTTCTTC. The V gene is TRBV2, the J gene TRBJ2-1; D unclear. Germline lookup yields CDR1 SNHLY and CDR2 FYNNEI. Trimming removed 5 bases from V and 9 bases from J, with 14 bases in between. The CDR3 runs 13 residues.

This chain connects TRBV7-2 to TRBJ2-3; D is tentatively TRBD1 or TRBD2 (6 bases each). The CDR3 contains 15 residues. Trimming took off 5 bases at V and 7 bases at J, with 19 bases between the two ends. Germline CDR1 SGHTA, CDR2 FQGNSA. The CDR3 nucleotides are TGTGCCAGCAGCCCCCGCCCCGGGGGCCGAAATACGCAGTATTTT. This gives the protein CASSPRPGGRNTQYF.

V is TRBV20-1 and J is TRBJ2-7; maybe TRBD2 (5 bases). Germline CDR1 and CDR2: DFQATT and SNEGSKA (reference sequence). V was shortened by 4 bases and J by 11 bases, with 15 bases between the two germline ends. The CDR3 has 11 amino acids. This CDR3 reads CSAKSSRAEYF. As DNA, the CDR3 is TGCAGTGCTAAGTCTTCGAGGGCTGAGTACTTC.

This chain connects TRBV19 to TRBJ2-7; D possibly corresponds to TRBD2 (6 bases). Germline-derived CDR1 and CDR2 are LNHDA and SQIVND (reference sequence). CDR3 length: 15 residues. Trimming shortened V by 3 bases and J by 2 bases, and 14 bases separated the two germline ends. CDR3 in amino acids: CASSIGGVDTYEQYF. DNA of the CDR3: TGTGCCAGTAGTATCGGAGGGGTAGACACCTACGAGCAGTACTTC.

This clone has only a few counts. This chain uses TRBV29-1 with TRBJ1-3; TRBD1 is a possible D gene (6 bases). The CDR3 is 17 amino acids. In germline, CDR1 is SQVTM, CDR2 ANQGSEA. V was clipped by 3 bases and J by 0 bases, with 18 bases between them. Here the CDR3 reads CSVEGGGTQPSGNTIYF. The DNA for the CDR3 is TGCAGCGTTGAGGGAGGGGGGACTCAACCCTCTGGAAACACCATATATTTT.

The chain carries TRBV7-2 and TRBJ2-1, with TRBD2 as a possible D gene (6 bases). The CDR3 consists of 16 residues. V was clipped by 1 base and J by 4 bases, with 14 bases between them. Per germline, CDR1 SGHTA and CDR2 FQGNSA. CDR3 protein: CASSLVGGRRYNEQFF. CDR3 coding DNA: TGTGCCAGCAGCTTAGTCGGGGGAAGGAGATACAATGAGCAGTTCTTC.

The chain has TRBV7-8 and TRBJ2-1; 12 nucleotides line up with TRBD2. Trimming at V came to 5 bases and at J to 9 bases, leaving 11 bases not matched to a gene. The CDR3 length is 16 residues. Germline CDR1 and CDR2: SGHVS and FQNEAQ. The CDR3, as DNA: TGTGCCAGCAGCATTCGACTAGCGGGGGCCCCACCTGAGCAGTTCTTC. This codes for CASSIRLAGAPPEQFF.

CDR3 DNA sequence: TGTGCCTGGAGTGGCTCCAGGGGCGGTGAGACCCAGTACTTC. This gives the protein CAWSGSRGGETQYF. V gene TRBV30 combines with J gene TRBJ2-5, with D possibly being TRBD1 (6 bases). CDR1 and CDR2 from the germline V gene are GTSNPN and SVGIG (reference sequence). The CDR3 is 14 amino acids. V was trimmed by 1 base and J by 5 bases, leaving 14 bases between them. Filled out from reference TRBV30 and TRBJ2-5, the complete variable domain reads SQTIHQWPATLVQPVGSPLSLECTVEGTSNPNLYWYRQAAGRGLQLLFYSVGIGQISSEVPQNLSASRPQDRQFILSSKKLLLSDSGFYLCAWSGSRGGETQYFGPGTRLLVL.

The CDR3 sequence: CAWSRGAHNEQFF. As DNA, the CDR3 is TGTGCCTGGAGTAGGGGGGCCCACAATGAGCAGTTCTTC. The chain recombines TRBV30 with TRBJ2-1; TRBD1 or TRBD2 may be the D gene (6 bases each). This CDR3 is 13 amino acids long. V was pared by 2 bases and J by 5 bases, with 10 bases between. CDR1 is GTSNPN and CDR2 is SVGIG in the germline V gene (reference sequence).

The chain joins TRBV5-1 to TRBJ1-2, with no clear D. Germline assignment: CDR1 SGHRS and CDR2 YFSETQ. The CDR3 loop spans 13 amino acids. Between the trimmed V and J ends, which lost 2 bases and 8 bases, there was a span of 13 bases. The CDR3 DNA follows: TGCGCCAGCAGCTTTGACCTCCGCCTAGGCTACACCTTC. It translates to CASSFDLRLGYTF.